The rows below give T cell receptor beta chains drawn from one sample of a study of cytomegalovirus exposure and HLA in healthy donors. Assay: immunoSEQ multiplex PCR; the TCRdb copy retains only in-frame clones and omits some. The sample carries about 240,000 clones, over 70% recorded once. The sample consisted of PBMCs. Every receptor here comes from a woman aged 55 to 70 in good health and CMV-seropositive. CDR3s include the opening cysteine and the closing phenylalanine or tryptophan. Fields, in order: J gene, clone size, V gene, D gene, CDR3 protein, CDR3 DNA. D genes are given only for firm matches. Clone size, where shown, is once, few, many, or a class for clones that have expanded.

TRBJ2-5 | NA | TRBV7-9 | NA | CASSQEGETQYF | TGTGCCAGCAGCCAGGAGGGGGAGACCCAGTACTTC
TRBJ2-7 | NA | TRBV27 | TRBD1 | CASSFPLRRQGLYEQYF | TGTGCCAGCAGTTTCCCCCTCCGGAGACAGGGGTTGTACGAGCAGTACTTC
TRBJ1-4 | NA | TRBV28 | NA | CASLWRDGEKLFF | TGTGCCAGCCTCTGGAGGGATGGTGAAAAACTGTTTTTT
TRBJ2-7 | few | TRBV7-2 | NA | CASSPEGSYEQYF | TGTGCCAGCTCTCCGGAAGGGAGTTACGAGCAGTACTTC
TRBJ1-5 | NA | TRBV10-1 | TRBD1 | CASSTDRGHGNQPQHF | TGCGCCAGCAGTACAGACAGGGGGCACGGCAATCAGCCCCAGCATTTT
TRBJ2-3 | NA | TRBV27 | NA | CASSFGKGLSTDTQYF | TGTGCCAGCAGTTTCGGGAAGGGCCTAAGCACAGATACGCAGTATTTT
TRBJ1-6 | NA | TRBV9 | NA | CASSVGGHSPLHF | TGTGCCAGCAGCGTAGGGGGCCATTCACCCCTCCACTTT
TRBJ2-3 | NA | TRBV9 | TRBD2 | CASSLSGPSTDTQYF | TGTGCCAGCAGCCTTAGCGGGCCAAGCACAGATACGCAGTATTTT
TRBJ1-2 | NA | TRBV2 | TRBD1 | CASSKTAGTAFNYGYTF | TGTGCCAGCAGTAAAACGGCCGGGACAGCGTTTAACTATGGCTACACCTTC
TRBJ1-2 | NA | TRBV6-5 | TRBD1 | CASSKDRGRRDGYTF | TGTGCCAGCAGTAAAGACAGGGGGCGACGCGATGGCTACACCTTC
TRBJ1-5 | NA | TRBV12-5 | NA | CASGHTALGNQPQHF | TGTGCTAGTGGTCACACAGCTTTGGGCAATCAGCCCCAGCATTTT
TRBJ1-5 | NA | TRBV19 | NA | CASSPEGRRGNQPQHF | TGTGCCAGTAGTCCCGAAGGTCGGCGGGGCAATCAGCCCCAGCATTTT
TRBJ1-2 | NA | TRBV7-3 | TRBD1 | CASSPTGGSYGYTF | TGTGCCAGCAGCCCTACAGGGGGGAGCTATGGCTACACCTTC
TRBJ2-1 | few | TRBV7-9 | TRBD2 | CASSPAGLAGGGSYNEQFF | TGTGCCAGCAGCCCAGCGGGACTAGCGGGAGGGGGCTCCTACAATGAGCAGTTCTTC
TRBJ2-3 | few | TRBV6-4 | TRBD2 | CASSVAGGTDTQYF | TGTGCCAGCAGTGTAGCGGGAGGCACAGATACGCAGTATTTT
TRBJ2-7 | NA | TRBV28 | NA | CASSLLEGRYEQYF | TGTGCCAGCAGTTTATTGGAGGGCCGGTACGAGCAGTACTTC
TRBJ2-7 | once | TRBV27 | NA | CASSLSQVPYEQYF | TGTGCCAGCAGTTTATCGCAGGTTCCCTACGAGCAGTACTTC
TRBJ1-5 | NA | TRBV21-1 | NA | CASSWTGSIQYQPQHF | TGTGCCAGCAGTTGGACAGGTAGCATCCAGTATCAGCCCCAGCATTTT
TRBJ2-3 | NA | TRBV2 | TRBD2 | CASSGLAGGMRTDTQYF | TGTGCCAGCAGTGGTCTAGCGGGAGGTATGCGCACAGATACGCAGTATTTT
TRBJ1-2 | NA | TRBV15 | NA | CATSSQGLGGYTF | TGTGCCACCAGCAGCCAGGGGTTGGGGGGCTACACCTTC
TRBJ2-2 | NA | TRBV11-2 | NA | CASRPPGNTGELFF | TGTGCCAGCCGTCCTCCGGGGAACACCGGGGAGCTGTTTTTT
TRBJ2-5 | NA | TRBV5-6 | NA | CASSLGQLETQYF | TGTGCCAGCAGCTTGGGGCAGTTAGAGACCCAGTACTTC
TRBJ1-1 | few | TRBV30 | NA | CAWSGAALEAFF | TGTGCCTGGAGTGGGGCCGCGCTTGAAGCTTTCTTT
TRBJ2-7 | NA | TRBV9 | TRBD1 | CASSLGQGAYEQYF | TGTGCCAGCAGCCTCGGACAGGGGGCCTACGAGCAGTACTTC
TRBJ2-7 | NA | TRBV9 | NA | CASSVTGSTSSYEQYF | TGTGCCAGCAGCGTTACAGGATCAACATCTTCCTACGAGCAGTACTTC
TRBJ2-1 | NA | TRBV19 | NA | CASSPAGSSYNEQFF | TGTGCCAGTAGTCCGGCAGGAAGCTCCTACAATGAGCAGTTCTTC
TRBJ2-5 | NA | TRBV10-3 | TRBD2 | CAISERSGSGETQYF | TGTGCCATCAGTGAGCGAAGCGGGAGTGGGGAGACCCAGTACTTC
TRBJ1-1 | NA | TRBV6-6 | TRBD1 | CASSTGQGRMNTEAFF | TGTGCCAGCAGTACCGGACAGGGGCGCATGAACACTGAAGCTTTCTTT
TRBJ2-7 | NA | TRBV7-8 | NA | CASSWGLGTYEQYF | TGTGCCAGCAGCTGGGGACTGGGCACCTACGAGCAGTACTTC